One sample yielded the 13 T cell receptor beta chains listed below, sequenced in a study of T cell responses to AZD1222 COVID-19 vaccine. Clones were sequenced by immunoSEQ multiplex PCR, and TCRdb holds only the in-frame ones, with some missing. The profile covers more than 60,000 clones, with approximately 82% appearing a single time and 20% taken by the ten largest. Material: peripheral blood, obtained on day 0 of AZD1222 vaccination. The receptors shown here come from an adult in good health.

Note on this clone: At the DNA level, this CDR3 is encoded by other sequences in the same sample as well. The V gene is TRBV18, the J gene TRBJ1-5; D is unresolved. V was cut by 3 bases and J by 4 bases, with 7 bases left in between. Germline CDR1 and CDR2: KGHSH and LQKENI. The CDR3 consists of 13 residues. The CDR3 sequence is CASSPGQNQPQHF. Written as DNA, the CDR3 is TGTGCCAGCTCACCGGGCCAGAATCAGCCCCAGCATTTT.

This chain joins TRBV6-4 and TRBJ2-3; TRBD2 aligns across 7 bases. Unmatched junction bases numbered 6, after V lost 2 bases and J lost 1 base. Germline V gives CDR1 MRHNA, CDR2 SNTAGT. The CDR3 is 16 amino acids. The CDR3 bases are TGTGCCAGCAGTGACGACACCGCGGGGGGCACAGATACGCAGTATTTT. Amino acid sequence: CASSDDTAGGTDTQYF.

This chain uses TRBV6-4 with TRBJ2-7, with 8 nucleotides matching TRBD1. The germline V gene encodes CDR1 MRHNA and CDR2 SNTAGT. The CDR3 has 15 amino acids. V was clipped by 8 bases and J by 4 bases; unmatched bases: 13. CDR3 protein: CASSGRTGLLYEQYF. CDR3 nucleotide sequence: TGTGCCAGCTCCGGGCGGACAGGGCTTTTGTACGAGCAGTACTTC.

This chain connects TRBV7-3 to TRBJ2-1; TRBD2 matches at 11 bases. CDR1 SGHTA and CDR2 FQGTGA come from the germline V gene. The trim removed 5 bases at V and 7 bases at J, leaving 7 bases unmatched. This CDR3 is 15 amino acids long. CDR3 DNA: TGTGCCAGCAGCCTACTAGCGGGAGCGGGTAATGAGCAGTTCTTC. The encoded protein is CASSLLAGAGNEQFF.

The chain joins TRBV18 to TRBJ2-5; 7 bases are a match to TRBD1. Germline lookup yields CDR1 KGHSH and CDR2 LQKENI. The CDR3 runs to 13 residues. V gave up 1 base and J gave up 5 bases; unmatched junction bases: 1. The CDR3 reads CASSPRGGETQYF. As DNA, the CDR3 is TGTGCCAGCTCACCACGAGGGGGCGAGACCCAGTACTTC.

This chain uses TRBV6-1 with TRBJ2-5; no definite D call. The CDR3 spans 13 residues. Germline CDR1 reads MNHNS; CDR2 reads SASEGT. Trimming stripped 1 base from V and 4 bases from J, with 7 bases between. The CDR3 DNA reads TGTGCCAGCAGTGAAGACAACGCAGAGACCCAGTACTTC. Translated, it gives CASSEDNAETQYF.

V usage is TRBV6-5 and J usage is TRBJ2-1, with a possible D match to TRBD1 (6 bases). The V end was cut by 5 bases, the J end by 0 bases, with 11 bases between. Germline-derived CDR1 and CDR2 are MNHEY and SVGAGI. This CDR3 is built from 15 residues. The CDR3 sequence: CASSLGQTSYNEQFF. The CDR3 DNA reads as TGTGCCAGCAGTCTAGGACAGACCTCCTACAATGAGCAGTTCTTC.

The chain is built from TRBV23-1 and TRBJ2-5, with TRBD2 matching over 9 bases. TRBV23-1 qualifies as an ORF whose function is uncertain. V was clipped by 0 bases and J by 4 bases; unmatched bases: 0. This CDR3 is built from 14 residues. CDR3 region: CASSQSLAGETQYF. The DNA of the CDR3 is TGCGCCAGCAGTCAATCACTAGCGGGAGAGACCCAGTACTTC.

CDR3 DNA sequence: TGTGCCATCAAAGAGCGGGATCAGGACACTGAAGCTTTCTTT. This codes for CAIKERDQDTEAFF. This rearrangement joins TRBV10-3 to TRBJ1-1, with D hard to call. The CDR3 sequence is 14 residues long. Trimming left V 7 bases short and J 3 bases short, with 15 bases between. Germline V gene sequence: CDR1 ENHRY, CDR2 SYGVKD.

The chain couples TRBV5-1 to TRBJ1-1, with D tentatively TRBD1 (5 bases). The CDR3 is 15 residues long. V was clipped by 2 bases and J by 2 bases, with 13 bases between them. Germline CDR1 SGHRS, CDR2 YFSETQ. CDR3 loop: CASSLTTEGNTEAFF. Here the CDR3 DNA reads TGCGCCAGCAGCTTAACGACAGAAGGAAACACTGAAGCTTTCTTT.

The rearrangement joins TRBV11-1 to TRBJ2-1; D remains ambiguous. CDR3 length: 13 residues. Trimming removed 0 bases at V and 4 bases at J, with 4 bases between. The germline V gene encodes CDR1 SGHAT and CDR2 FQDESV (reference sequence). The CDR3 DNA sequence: TGTGCCAGCAGCTTAGCACTTTACAATGAGCAGTTCTTC. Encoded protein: CASSLALYNEQFF. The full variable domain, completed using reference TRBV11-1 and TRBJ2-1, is EAEVAQSPRYKITEKSQAVAFWCDPISGHATLYWYRQILGQGPELLVQFQDESVVDDSQLPKDRFSAERLKGVDSTLKIQPAELGDSAMYLCASSLALYNEQFFGPGTRLTVL.

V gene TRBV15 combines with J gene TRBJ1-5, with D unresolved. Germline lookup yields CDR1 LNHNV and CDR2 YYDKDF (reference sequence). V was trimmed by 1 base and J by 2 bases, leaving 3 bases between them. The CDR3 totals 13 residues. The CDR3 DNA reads TGTGCCACCAGCAGAGTAGGCAATCAGCCCCAGCATTTT. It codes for CATSRVGNQPQHF.

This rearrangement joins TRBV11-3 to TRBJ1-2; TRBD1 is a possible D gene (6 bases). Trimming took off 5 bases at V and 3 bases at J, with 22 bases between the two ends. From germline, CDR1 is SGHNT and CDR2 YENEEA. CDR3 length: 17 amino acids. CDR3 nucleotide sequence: TGTGCCAGCAGCCCTCACCGATGGGGGGGCGAGGACTATGGCTACACCTTC. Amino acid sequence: CASSPHRWGGEDYGYTF.